This T cell receptor (beta chain) was retrieved from a study of blood T cells in healthy people across ages. Study-level results: Because sorting was not performed, PBMCs prevented conclusive naive versus antigen-experienced comparison.

Primers used in a second PCR of roughly 6 to 11 cycles were a sample-barcoded 5' primer and a J-beta primer mix. MiXCR, applied by TCRdb to the 5' RACE reads, yields one record per CDR3 protein. The profile shows some 1,000,000 distinct CDR3 sequences, under 30% of them singletons. A remark on this clonotype: Its antigen is not known.

V was pared by 0 bases and J by 5 bases, with 22 bases between. This CDR3 region has 19 residues. Germline CDR1 is SGHVS and CDR2 is FQNEAQ. Per sample, extraction of total RNA gave at least 5.5 micrograms in every case. The same data also contributed to another study, on T cells of mothers and their children.

The receptor's source is a girl between 2 and 10 years old in good health. Specimen: blood. The rearrangement joins TRBV7-8 to TRBJ1-4; D gene uncertain. The CDR3 coding sequence is TGTGCCAGCAGCTTAGCGTATGCAGTTACCGGGCAGAAAAATGAAAAACTGTTTTTT. Its translation: CASSLAYAVTGQKNEKLFF.